This T cell receptor (beta chain) appears in the sequencing data of a study of blood T cell repertoires in COVID-19. Each participant's cohort was designated according to participant-reported clinical history. V lost 4 bases, J lost 2 bases, and 12 bases lay in between. The CDR3 length is 14 residues. Germline assignment: CDR1 SGHRS and CDR2 YFSETQ. Original handling: Reference gene primer amplification in the assay estimated nucleated cell counts. Sequencing used immunoSEQ multiplex PCR; TCRdb keeps in-frame clones, though not all of them. The D gene and trimming were derived from the DNA, and the V and J assignments and clone size from that table. Among 150,000 or so clones listed, roughly 90% were seen once. This clone occurred a few times.

Material for sequencing was PBMCs or T cells enriched from blood (not recorded which). The receptor was isolated from a human donor with acute COVID-19. The donor label of this sample is uncertain. The chain employs TRBV5-1 and TRBJ1-2; D is undetermined. CDR3 protein: CASSVDTVNYGYTF. The DNA of the CDR3 is TGCGCCAGCAGCGTAGACACAGTCAACTATGGCTACACCTTC.